Presented here are 28 T cell receptor beta chains from one specimen sequenced in a study of blood T cell repertoires in COVID-19. Sequenced by immunoSEQ multiplex PCR; TCRdb stores in-frame clones only, minus some. The sample contains approximately 92,000 clones, 82% of which appear only once. The sample comprised peripheral blood. These receptors were taken from a man of 80 years or more with acute or convalescent COVID-19.

The rearrangement links TRBV18 to TRBJ2-7, with 13 bases fitting TRBD2. Germline V gives CDR1 KGHSH, CDR2 LQKENI. The CDR3 length is 15 residues. The junction had 8 bases not matched to a gene; V was cut back by 8 bases and J by 4 bases. CDR3 residues: CASATGTSGAYEQYF. CDR3 DNA: TGTGCCAGCGCAACCGGGACTAGCGGGGCGTACGAGCAGTACTTC.

The V gene is TRBV5-1, the J gene TRBJ1-3; D uncertain. V was shortened by 0 bases and J by 0 bases, with 7 bases between the two germline ends. This CDR3 is built from 15 residues. Germline V gene sequence: CDR1 SGHRS, CDR2 YFSETQ. In DNA, the CDR3 is TGCGCCAGCAGCTTGGTGGCCAGCTCTGGAAACACCATATATTTT. Protein sequence: CASSLVASSGNTIYF.

The chain employs TRBV5-1 and TRBJ2-1; TRBD2 matches 13 bases. This CDR3 is 15 amino acids long. The germline gives CDR1 SGHRS, CDR2 YFSETQ. The ends lost 4 bases at V and 9 bases at J; junction bases unmatched: 7. The CDR3 protein is CASSRTSGSQGEQFF. For the CDR3, the DNA is TGCGCCAGCAGCCGGACTAGCGGGAGCCAGGGTGAGCAGTTCTTC.

This clone has a count of ten or more. V is TRBV6-5 and J is TRBJ2-7, with D possibly TRBD2 on 7 matching bases. The V end was cut by 8 bases, the J end by 5 bases, with 22 bases between. The CDR3 is 15 amino acids. Per the germline V gene, CDR1 is MNHEY and CDR2 is SVGAGI. CDR3 in DNA: TGTGCCAGCCGCCTGAATAGGGGAGGGGGAGACGAGCAGTACTTC. It encodes CASRLNRGGGDEQYF.

The J gene is TRBJ1-5, the V gene TRBV6-2 or TRBV6-3; TRBD1 aligns across 8 bases. V dropped 2 bases and J dropped 6; count of bases not matched to a gene: 12. The CDR3 runs 17 residues. Germline V CDR1 and CDR2: MNHEY, SVGEGT. CDR3 in amino acids: CASSYTQGGQGSQPQHF. The CDR3 DNA reads as TGTGCCAGCAGTTACACCCAAGGAGGACAGGGTAGTCAGCCCCAGCATTTT.

This chain uses TRBV18 with TRBJ2-7; TRBD2 is a possible D gene (5 bases). CDR1 and CDR2 from the germline V gene are KGHSH and LQKENI. This CDR3 is built from 13 residues. The germline V and J ends were trimmed by 2 bases and 4 bases, with 9 bases remaining between them. The CDR3 protein is CASSPGRTYEQYF. The DNA for the CDR3 is TGTGCCAGCTCACCAGGACGGACTTACGAGCAGTACTTC.

The chain carries TRBV5-4 and TRBJ1-2; no firm D call. This CDR3 comprises 13 residues. Per the germline V gene, CDR1 is SGHNT and CDR2 is YYREEE (reference sequence). V was trimmed by 4 bases and J by 0 bases, leaving 7 bases between them. The CDR3 DNA is TGTGCCAGCAGCACCGGTTCTAACTATGGCTACACCTTC. The encoded protein is CASSTGSNYGYTF.

V and J are TRBV20-1 and TRBJ1-5, with TRBD1 identical over 7 bases. Germline V gene data show CDR1 as DFQATT and CDR2 as SNEGSKA (reference sequence). CDR3 length equals 13 residues. The V gene end was trimmed by 3 bases and the J gene end by 3 bases; junction bases not matched to a gene: 2. The CDR3 region has the DNA TGCAGTGCTAGTACAGGGGACAATCAGCCCCAGCATTTT. Its translation is CSASTGDNQPQHF.

V gene TRBV19 combines with J gene TRBJ2-3, with 11 positions matching TRBD2. Unmatched junction bases numbered 17, after V lost 5 bases and J lost 4 bases. The V gene's germline CDR1 is LNHDA and CDR2 SQIVND (reference sequence). The CDR3 is 19 residues long. The CDR3 sequence: CASSPDPLGTSGASDTQYF. The CDR3 region has the DNA TGTGCCAGTAGTCCTGACCCTCTAGGGACTAGCGGTGCTTCAGATACGCAGTATTTT.

The chain combines TRBV6-6 with TRBJ2-7; the match to TRBD1 covers 9 bases. V shed 7 bases, J shed 2 bases, and the junction held 9 bases outside the gene matches. This CDR3 is built from 15 residues. Germline assignment: CDR1 MNHNY and CDR2 SVGAGI (reference sequence). This chain's CDR3 is CASNLLGQGTYEQYF. CDR3 nucleotides: TGTGCCAGCAACCTACTGGGACAGGGTACCTACGAGCAGTACTTC.

Only one count was recorded for this clone. V gene TRBV10-3 combines with J gene TRBJ1-1, with D tentatively TRBD1 (5 bases). The CDR3 extends over 17 amino acids. Trimming left V 0 bases short and J 1 base short, with 15 bases between. CDR1 and CDR2 from the germline V gene are ENHRY and SYGVKD. The CDR3 reads CAISESIGGTKNTEAFF. The CDR3 DNA is TGTGCCATCAGTGAGTCGATTGGGGGGACTAAGAACACTGAAGCTTTCTTT.

V is TRBV5-1 and J is TRBJ2-3, with 14 bases aligning to TRBD2. Losses at the gene ends were 4 bases for V and 4 bases for J; bases not matched to a gene: 20. Germline V gene sequence: CDR1 SGHRS, CDR2 YFSETQ. CDR3 length equals 21 residues. For the CDR3, the DNA is TGCGCCAGCAGCCCGGGGACTAGCGGGAGAGAACGGCGAACCACTGCAGATACGCAGTATTTT. As protein: CASSPGTSGRERRTTADTQYF.

This sequence joins TRBV7-9 and TRBJ2-3; D is perhaps TRBD2 (6 bases). Germline-derived CDR1 and CDR2 are SEHNR and FQNEAQ (reference sequence). Trimming took off 3 bases at V and 2 bases at J, with 12 bases between the two ends. The CDR3 covers 15 residues. CDR3 sequence (DNA): TGTGCCAGCAGCTTCGACGGGGGATTCACAGATACGCAGTATTTT. As protein: CASSFDGGFTDTQYF.

In DNA form, the CDR3 reads TGCGCCAGCAGCCAAGCGGGGGGTGGGACAGGAGGGGCGAACACTGAAGCTTTCTTT. Translation gives CASSQAGGGTGGANTEAFF. The V call is TRBV4-1, the J call TRBJ1-1, with 8 bases fitting TRBD1. This CDR3 is 19 amino acids long. Germline V gene lookup returns CDR1 MGHRA and CDR2 YSYEKL. Unmatched junction bases numbered 14, after V lost 1 base and J lost 1 base.

The genes are TRBV29-1 and TRBJ1-2, with D tentatively TRBD1 (6 bases). V lost 3 bases, J lost 4 bases, and 12 bases lay in between. Per germline, CDR1 SQVTM and CDR2 ANQGSEA. The CDR3 has 13 amino acids. CDR3 sequence (DNA): TGCAGCGTTGAGACAGGAATCCTCTATGGCTACACCTTC. Its translation is CSVETGILYGYTF.

This clone was found once. CDR3 sequence: CASSLAGDNYEQYF. CDR3 coding DNA: TGTGCCAGCAGCTTAGCCGGGGACAACTACGAGCAGTACTTC. The V gene is TRBV7-2, the J gene TRBJ2-7, with TRBD1 as a possible D gene (6 bases). This CDR3 region has 14 residues. V lost 0 bases to trimming and J lost 3 bases, with 9 bases between them. Germline V CDR1 and CDR2: SGHTA, FQGNSA.

In nucleotides, the CDR3 is TGTGCCAGCAGTTTTCGGACTAGTTTCTCCGGGGAGCTGTTTTTT. Residues: CASSFRTSFSGELFF. The chain carries TRBV27 and TRBJ2-2; 7 bases agree with TRBD2. The CDR3 is 15 residues long. J gave up 6 bases and V 3 bases, and 7 bases lay outside the gene matches. CDR1 is MNHEY, CDR2 SMNVEV, per germline (reference sequence).

The chain carries TRBV28 and TRBJ2-5; the match to TRBD1 covers 9 bases. J lost 6 bases, V lost 4 bases, and 12 bases had no gene match. Germline values: CDR1 MDHEN, CDR2 SYDVKM. CDR3 length: 16 amino acids. CDR3 sequence (DNA): TGTGCCAGCAGTTCCAGACAGGGGGATTTGACAAAGACCCAGTACTTC. It codes for CASSSRQGDLTKTQYF. The full variable domain, rest sourced from reference TRBV28 and TRBJ2-5, is DVKVTQSSRYLVKRTGEKVFLECVQDMDHENMFWYRQDPGLGLRLIYFSYDVKMKEKGDIPEGYSVSREKKERFSLILESASTNQTSMYLCASSSRQGDLTKTQYFGPGTRLLVL.

The chain has TRBV9 and TRBJ2-7; the D gene is possibly TRBD2 (5 bases). V lost 0 bases, J lost 5 bases, and 6 bases lay in between. Per germline, CDR1 SGDLS and CDR2 YYNGEE. The CDR3 has 12 amino acids. In nucleotides, the CDR3 is TGTGCCAGCAGCGTAGGGGGAGACGAGCAGTACTTC. The encoded protein is CASSVGGDEQYF.

This clone has more than one count but fewer than ten. The chain couples TRBV6-5 to TRBJ1-2; TRBD1 is a possible D gene (5 bases). This CDR3 is built from 14 residues. V was shortened by 6 bases and J by 7 bases, with 18 bases between the two germline ends. Per the germline V gene, CDR1 is MNHEY and CDR2 is SVGAGI. The CDR3 spells CASSDGRGLGGYTF. As DNA, the CDR3 is TGTGCCAGCAGCGATGGACGGGGGTTAGGTGGCTACACCTTC.

The chain is built from TRBV5-6 and TRBJ1-2; possibly TRBD1 for D (5 bases). This CDR3 has 15 amino acids. CDR1 is SGHDT, CDR2 YYEEEE, per germline. V was clipped by 3 bases and J by 3 bases, with 15 bases between them. The CDR3 DNA reads TGTGCCAGCAGCTACTTGGGGGGTGGAGACTATGGCTACACCTTC. This encodes CASSYLGGGDYGYTF.

This rearrangement joins TRBV19 to TRBJ1-6; unclear D gene. Germline assignment: CDR1 LNHDA and CDR2 SQIVND (reference sequence). The CDR3 is 13 residues long. V was shortened by 3 bases and J by 8 bases, with 8 bases between the two germline ends. The CDR3 DNA sequence: TGTGCCAGTAGTATGATTCGGGATTCACCCCTCCACTTT. Its translation is CASSMIRDSPLHF.

This clone was recorded a few times. The chain uses TRBV28 and TRBJ2-7, with D maybe TRBD2 (5 bases). Per germline, CDR1 MDHEN and CDR2 SYDVKM. V shed 5 bases and J shed 2 bases, with 10 bases lying between them. The CDR3 runs to 13 residues. CDR3 amino acids: CASSTGETYEQYF. As DNA, the CDR3 is TGTGCCAGCAGTACCGGGGAAACCTACGAGCAGTACTTC.

The chain couples TRBV11-3 to TRBJ2-5, with TRBD2 as a possible D gene (6 bases). The CDR3 is made up of 14 amino acids. V lost 3 bases and J lost 2, with 10 bases in between. Germline assignment: CDR1 SGHNT and CDR2 YENEEA. The CDR3, as DNA: TGTGCCAGCAGCTTTGGAGGGGCACAAGAGACCCAGTACTTC. Translated, it gives CASSFGGAQETQYF.

The chain recombines TRBV2 with TRBJ1-4; maybe TRBD1 (6 bases). Germline assignment: CDR1 SNHLY and CDR2 FYNNEI. The CDR3 runs to 13 residues. V lost 8 bases and J 8 bases, leaving 15 bases between the germline ends. The CDR3 DNA follows: TGTGCCAGCCGAGGGGGATTGTACGAAAAACTGTTTTTT. The encoded protein is CASRGGLYEKLFF.

This clone was detected only a few times. Written as DNA, the CDR3 is TGTGCCAGCAGCCCTCCGGGACAGTTAGGTGAAAAACTGTTTTTT. Protein product: CASSPPGQLGEKLFF. The chain is built from TRBV6-6 and TRBJ1-4; 7 nucleotides line up with TRBD1. J lost 7 bases, V lost 6 bases, and 11 bases had no gene match. The length of the CDR3 is 15 residues. The V gene's germline CDR1 is MNHNY and CDR2 SVGAGI (reference sequence).

The chain recombines TRBV11-2 with TRBJ1-5, with 12 bases fitting TRBD1. J was trimmed by 1 base and V by 0 bases; bases with no gene match: 10. Germline CDR1 SGHAT, CDR2 FQNNGV. The CDR3 runs to 20 residues. The CDR3 here is CASSLEVWGTGGGSNQPQHF. CDR3 DNA sequence: TGTGCCAGCAGCTTAGAGGTGTGGGGGACAGGGGGCGGAAGCAATCAGCCCCAGCATTTT. The variable domain in full, completed from reference TRBV11-2 and TRBJ1-5, reads EAGVAQSPRYKIIEKRQSVAFWCNPISGHATLYWYQQILGQGPKLLIQFQNNGVVDDSQLPKDRFSAERLKGVDSTLKIQPAKLEDSAVYLCASSLEVWGTGGGSNQPQHFGDGTRLSIL.

The chain uses TRBV5-6 and TRBJ2-3, with 9 nucleotides matching TRBD2. Germline V gene lookup returns CDR1 SGHDT and CDR2 YYEEEE. J was trimmed by 2 bases and V by 10 bases; bases with no gene match: 11. The CDR3 loop spans 15 amino acids. The DNA of the CDR3 is TGTGCCCTGGGAGCGGGGGGCCTCGACACAGATACGCAGTATTTT. It translates to CALGAGGLDTDTQYF.